A single sample is the source of the 30 T cell receptor beta chains below, sequenced in a study of sequential checkpoint blockade in melanoma. Libraries were prepared by immunoSEQ multiplex PCR; TCRdb keeps only in-frame clonotypes and omits some of them. The profile covers 13,000 or so clones, with approximately 63% appearing a single time and 20% to 25% taken by the ten largest. Treatment: randomized to nivolumab then ipilimumab (arm A) or the reverse (arm B). The source was CD8+ T cells sorted from blood (inferred from file names), collected from a patient given nivolumab and ipilimumab in sequence. These receptors were collected from a human donor with melanoma.

This clone is categorized as medium-sized (0.01 to 0.1%). V gene TRBV7-9 combines with J gene TRBJ2-1, with 10 bases that match TRBD2. V lost 0 bases to trimming and J lost 3 bases; unmatched junction nucleotides: 5. Germline lookup yields CDR1 SEHNR and CDR2 FQNEAQ (reference sequence). This CDR3 has 17 amino acids. The DNA for the CDR3 is TGTGCCAGCAGCTTAGCCCTAGCGGGAGCGTTCTACAATGAGCAGTTCTTC. It codes for CASSLALAGAFYNEQFF.

This clone was seen only a few times. This chain links TRBV7-9 with TRBJ2-2, with 8 bases matching TRBD1. Germline assignment: CDR1 SEHNR and CDR2 FQNEAQ (reference sequence). J was trimmed by 3 bases and V by 3 bases; bases with no gene match: 6. CDR3 length equals 16 residues. The CDR3 loop is CASSFPQTGDTGELFF. The CDR3 DNA is TGTGCCAGCAGCTTCCCTCAGACAGGGGACACCGGGGAGCTGTTTTTT.

DNA of the CDR3: TGTGCCAGCAGCTTCCTTGGGGGACTATCCCAAGAGACCCAGTACTTC. This encodes CASSFLGGLSQETQYF. V and J are TRBV7-6 and TRBJ2-5, with 7 positions matching TRBD2. Germline V gives CDR1 SGHVS, CDR2 FNYEAQ. The V and J ends lost 3 bases and 1 base, in that order; junction bases with no gene match: 8. This CDR3 region has 16 residues.

CDR3 amino acids: CASSLSSLAGSSTDTQYF. The CDR3 bases are TGTGCCAGCAGCTTGTCTAGCCTAGCGGGGTCCTCCACAGATACGCAGTATTTT. V is TRBV7-3 and J is TRBJ2-3, with 9 bases identical to TRBD2. Germline CDR1 is SGHTA and CDR2 is FQGTGA. This CDR3 spans 18 amino acids. Losses at the gene ends were 3 bases for V and 2 bases for J; bases not matched to a gene: 12.

The sample holds one count of this clone. The rearrangement uses TRBV27 and TRBJ1-4, with 7 bases matching TRBD1. V dropped 8 bases and J dropped 0; count of bases not matched to a gene: 9. The CDR3 loop spans 16 amino acids. Germline CDR1 is MNHEY and CDR2 is SMNVEV (reference sequence). CDR3 region: CASGRTGYATNEKLFF. As DNA, the CDR3 is TGTGCCAGCGGTCGGACAGGCTATGCAACTAATGAAAAACTGTTTTTT.

Only a few counts were recorded for this clone. This sequence joins TRBV7-9 and TRBJ2-2, with D maybe TRBD2 (5 bases). The V gene's germline CDR1 is SEHNR and CDR2 FQNEAQ (reference sequence). This CDR3 spans 15 amino acids. V dropped 5 bases and J dropped 7 bases, with 17 bases sitting between them. The CDR3 reads CASSLLREFGGELFF. CDR3 DNA: TGTGCCAGCAGCCTATTAAGGGAGTTCGGCGGGGAGCTGTTTTTT.

The V gene is TRBV19, the J gene TRBJ2-7; 11 positions agree with TRBD1. CDR3 length equals 14 residues. Trimming cost V 5 bases and J 4 bases; bases outside gene matches: 4. CDR1 is LNHDA and CDR2 is SQIVND in the germline V gene (reference sequence). CDR3 DNA: TGTGCCAGTAGTTCCGGGACAGGGGGATACGAGCAGTACTTC. Its translation: CASSSGTGGYEQYF.

Only a few counts were recorded for this clone. Other nucleotide sequences from this sample produce the same CDR3. J is TRBJ1-2 and V is TRBV21-1; the table names TRBD1, a call not compared with the DNA. TRBV21-1 is a recognized pseudogene. This CDR3 has 18 residues. Here the CDR3 reads CASSKTGQGGPFAYGYTF. In DNA form, the CDR3 reads TGTGCCAGCAGCAAGACCGGACAGGGAGGACCTTTTGCCTATGGCTACACCTTC.

The rearrangement uses TRBV5-4 and TRBJ2-2; 7 nucleotides line up with TRBD2. Trimming cost V 3 bases and J 15 bases; bases outside gene matches: 11. Germline lookup yields CDR1 SGHNT and CDR2 YYREEE (reference sequence). The CDR3 runs 13 residues. The CDR3 protein is CASSSSGGARMFF. The CDR3 region has the DNA TGTGCCAGCAGCTCCTCGGGGGGAGCGAGGATGTTTTTT.

The chain uses TRBV6-5 and TRBJ2-2, with TRBD1 as a possible D gene (6 bases). This CDR3 comprises 15 residues. The germline CDR1 and CDR2 sequences are MNHEY and SVGAGI. The ends were cut back, 6 bases at V and 4 bases at J, with 15 bases in the middle. CDR3 sequence (DNA): TGTGCCAGCAGCCTCGCAGGGGTGAGCACCGGGGAGCTGTTTTTT. Translated, it gives CASSLAGVSTGELFF.

The rearrangement uses TRBV19 and TRBJ2-2; 8 bases are a match to TRBD1. The CDR3 is 15 amino acids. Unmatched junction bases numbered 6, after V lost 3 bases and J lost 6 bases. Looked up from germline, CDR1 is LNHDA and CDR2 is SQIVND (reference sequence). CDR3 loop: CASSMYRGKAGELFF. The DNA for the CDR3 is TGTGCCAGTAGTATGTACAGGGGGAAGGCCGGGGAGCTGTTTTTT.

V and J are TRBV9 and TRBJ2-7; TRBD2 might be the D (7 bases). Germline V gives CDR1 SGDLS, CDR2 YYNGEE. This CDR3 is 16 amino acids long. The ends were cut back, 0 bases at V and 2 bases at J, with 15 bases in the middle. CDR3 nucleotides: TGTGCCAGCAGCGTAGGAGGCGGGGAGGGGGCCTACGAGCAGTACTTC. This gives the protein CASSVGGGEGAYEQYF. The full variable domain, in which reference TRBV9 and TRBJ2-7 provide the parts outside the CDR3, is DSGVTQTPKHLITATGQRVTLRCSPRSGDLSVYWYQQSLDQGLQFLIQYYNGEERAKGNILERFSAQQFPDLHSELNLSSLELGDSALYFCASSVGGGEGAYEQYFGPGTRLTVT.

The chain is built from TRBV9 and TRBJ2-3, with 9 bases identical to TRBD2. V was clipped by 0 bases and J by 7 bases; unmatched bases: 3. This CDR3 contains 14 residues. The germline V gene encodes CDR1 SGDLS and CDR2 YYNGEE. The CDR3: CASSVGLAAYTQYF. Written as DNA, the CDR3 is TGTGCCAGCAGCGTAGGACTAGCGGCCTATACGCAGTATTTT.

A few counts support this clone. This sequence joins TRBV12-1 and TRBJ1-1. TRBV12-1 is noted as a pseudogene. The CDR3 length is 15 residues. CDR3 coding DNA: TGTGCCAGCAGCCAGCCTCCCGGGGGGAACACTGAAGCTTTCTTT. Residues: CASSQPPGGNTEAFF.

The gene calls are TRBV28 and TRBJ1-5; D might be TRBD1 (5 bases). Trimming left V 6 bases short and J 6 bases short, with 21 bases between. Germline CDR1 is MDHEN and CDR2 is SYDVKM. The CDR3 runs to 16 residues. The CDR3 reads CASSLVADSFFQPQHF. CDR3 bases: TGTGCCAGCAGCTTAGTAGCCGACAGCTTCTTTCAGCCCCAGCATTTT.

The chain is built from TRBV4-3 and TRBJ1-1; D call uncertain. Per the germline V gene, CDR1 is LGHNA and CDR2 is YSLEER. V was trimmed by 0 bases and J by 4 bases, leaving 3 bases between them. There are 12 residues in the CDR3. The CDR3 DNA sequence: TGCGCCAGCAGCCAAGATAGCACTGAAGCTTTCTTT. This encodes CASSQDSTEAFF.

The chain has TRBV5-4 and TRBJ2-5, with 9 bases lining up with TRBD2. Trimming removed 0 bases from V and 7 bases from J; junction bases left unmatched: 7. The CDR3 is made up of 15 amino acids. Per germline, CDR1 SGHNT and CDR2 YYREEE (reference sequence). The CDR3 sequence is CASSLAGGGASTQYF. In nucleotides, the CDR3 is TGTGCCAGCAGCTTGGCTGGCGGGGGGGCATCGACCCAGTACTTC.

The CDR3 reads CASSPGTGEAYEQYF. CDR3 in DNA: TGTGCCAGCAGCCCCGGGACAGGGGAGGCCTACGAGCAGTACTTC. The rearrangement uses TRBV7-9 and TRBJ2-7; 10 positions agree with TRBD1. Unmatched junction bases numbered 6, after V lost 5 bases and J lost 2 bases. CDR3 size: 15 residues. Per germline, CDR1 SEHNR and CDR2 FQNEAQ (reference sequence).

This rearrangement joins TRBV27 to TRBJ2-1; 13 bases align to TRBD2. Losses at the gene ends were 3 bases for V and 2 bases for J; bases not matched to a gene: 16. CDR1 and CDR2 from the germline V gene are MNHEY and SMNVEV (reference sequence). CDR3 length: 21 residues. CDR3 amino acids: CASSFPGLAGRAPSAYNEQFF. For the CDR3, the DNA is TGTGCCAGCAGTTTCCCGGGACTAGCGGGACGTGCCCCTTCTGCCTACAATGAGCAGTTCTTC.

The genes are TRBV4-2 and TRBJ1-5; TRBD1 is a possible D gene (6 bases). This CDR3 has 14 amino acids. Looked up from germline, CDR1 is LGHNA and CDR2 is YNFKEQ. Trimming removed 4 bases at V and 3 bases at J, with 10 bases between. CDR3 DNA: TGTGCCAGCAGCCCGGGACACTACAATCAGCCCCAGCATTTT. Protein sequence: CASSPGHYNQPQHF.

The CDR3: CATFLGSGSNQPQHF. The CDR3 bases are TGTGCCACCTTCCTTGGCTCCGGGAGCAATCAGCCCCAGCATTTT. This chain uses TRBV28 with TRBJ1-5; unclear D gene. Per the germline V gene, CDR1 is MDHEN and CDR2 is SYDVKM. The V end was cut by 10 bases, the J end by 1 base, with 17 bases between. The CDR3 spans 15 residues. The variable domain in full, with the rest retrieved from reference TRBV28 and TRBJ1-5, is DVKVTQSSRYLVKRTGEKVFLECVQDMDHENMFWYRQDPGLGLRLIYFSYDVKMKEKGDIPEGYSVSREKKERFSLILESASTNQTSMYLCATFLGSGSNQPQHFGDGTRLSIL.

The chain recombines TRBV2 with TRBJ1-5, with TRBD1 matching over 7 bases. The CDR3 runs to 18 residues. Germline V gene data show CDR1 as SNHLY and CDR2 as FYNNEI. J gave up 0 bases and V 3 bases, and 11 bases lay outside the gene matches. In nucleotides, the CDR3 is TGTGCCAGCAGTGAGGAGGGACAGTTTTCTTATAGCAATCAGCCCCAGCATTTT. It encodes CASSEEGQFSYSNQPQHF.

Turning to this clone: The same CDR3 is also encoded by other DNA sequences in this sample. This chain connects TRBV4-1 to TRBJ2-3, with D tentatively TRBD2 (6 bases). V lost 0 bases and J lost 1, with 11 bases in between. The CDR3 totals 16 residues. From germline, CDR1 is MGHRA and CDR2 YSYEKL. Written as DNA, the CDR3 is TGCGCCAGCAGCCAAGAGTGGGCTAGCGGCACAGATACGCAGTATTTT. This gives the protein CASSQEWASGTDTQYF.

J is TRBJ2-7 and V is TRBV18, with 9 bases lining up with TRBD1. This CDR3 has 14 residues. Germline V gene sequence: CDR1 KGHSH, CDR2 LQKENI. The V gene end was trimmed by 3 bases and the J gene end by 5 bases; junction bases not matched to a gene: 5. This CDR3 reads CASSPPGQGDEQYF. The CDR3 DNA reads TGTGCCAGCTCACCCCCGGGACAGGGAGACGAGCAGTACTTC.

This chain uses TRBV2 with TRBJ1-5; D not certain. There are 15 residues in the CDR3. Germline values: CDR1 SNHLY, CDR2 FYNNEI. Trimming removed 4 bases at V and 0 bases at J, with 10 bases between. CDR3 amino acids: CASSGSEDSNQPQHF. CDR3 in DNA: TGTGCCAGCAGTGGCTCGGAGGATAGCAATCAGCCCCAGCATTTT.

V and J are TRBV4-3 and TRBJ2-3, with 12 bases that match TRBD2. Germline V CDR1 and CDR2: LGHNA, YSLEER. The V segment lost 4 bases and the J segment 4 bases; nucleotides outside the gene matches: 6. This CDR3 spans 16 amino acids. This CDR3 is CASSPRLAGEPDTQYF. The CDR3 DNA is TGCGCCAGCAGCCCCCGACTAGCGGGGGAGCCAGATACGCAGTATTTT.

This chain uses TRBV29-1 with TRBJ2-7; weak D call: TRBD2 (6 bases). This CDR3 spans 15 amino acids. Germline V gives CDR1 SQVTM, CDR2 ANQGSEA. Trimming cost V 4 bases and J 1 base, with 17 bases left between them. The CDR3, as DNA: TGCAGCGTTGTAAACGGCGGGGAGGCTTCCTACGAGCAGTACTTC. This codes for CSVVNGGEASYEQYF.

This clone has only a few counts. The chain couples TRBV6-5 to TRBJ1-4, with D perhaps TRBD1 (6 bases). Germline CDR1 reads MNHEY; CDR2 reads SVGAGI. The CDR3 sequence is 15 residues long. The V end was cut by 0 bases, the J end by 7 bases, with 12 bases between. This CDR3 reads CASSYSDRSAEKLFF. The CDR3, as DNA: TGTGCCAGCAGTTACTCCGACAGGTCCGCTGAAAAACTGTTTTTT.

The chain employs TRBV27 and TRBJ2-5; the match to TRBD2 covers 8 bases. V dropped 5 bases and J dropped 2; count of bases not matched to a gene: 10. In germline, CDR1 is MNHEY, CDR2 SMNVEV (reference sequence). The CDR3 is made up of 16 amino acids. CDR3 sequence (DNA): TGTGCCAGCAGTCTGTCGGGACTAGATAATCAAGAGACCCAGTACTTC. Its translation is CASSLSGLDNQETQYF.

This chain joins TRBV19 and TRBJ2-7; 8 bases agree with TRBD1. CDR1 and CDR2 (germline): LNHDA, SQIVND (reference sequence). Trimming cost V 5 bases and J 0 bases; bases outside gene matches: 3. The length of the CDR3 is 14 residues. Here the CDR3 DNA reads TGTGCCAGTAGTTCTACAGGGGGCTCCTACGAGCAGTACTTC. It is translated as CASSSTGGSYEQYF.